Relative to its sample, the clone carrying this T cell receptor (beta chain) is large. What it binds is unknown. This CDR3 is built from 14 residues. The V gene lost 4 bases and the J gene lost 5 bases, with 15 bases spanning the gap. From germline, CDR1 is SGDLS and CDR2 YYNGEE. This entry belongs to a study of CD8 T cells in ankylosing spondylitis. Study outcomes and limitations: Seven to nine highly homologous variants formed a TCR beta motif that appeared characteristic of ankylosing spondylitis blood. Disease-linked clones bore a CD8+ phenotype, appearing relatively rarely in peripheral blood. The clones that were linked to disease were reported to be significantly enriched in matched synovial fluid samples from ankylosing spondylitis patients.

Quantitative molecular-barcoded 5'-RACE generated the TCR beta libraries. TCRdb ran MiXCR on the 5' RACE reads and lists one entry per CDR3 protein. The sample records 7,000 to 8,500 distinct CDR3 sequences, 8.2% being singletons. This receptor was obtained from a male donor with ankylosing spondylitis or in good health (not recorded which). V usage is TRBV9 and J usage is TRBJ2-5; a weak D match, TRBD1 (5 bases). Material: blood, either unsorted or a sorted T cell fraction (not recorded which). CDR3 residues: CASSPEDKRETQYF. CDR3 sequence (DNA): TGTGCCAGCAGCCCAGAGGACAAAAGGGAGACCCAGTACTTC.